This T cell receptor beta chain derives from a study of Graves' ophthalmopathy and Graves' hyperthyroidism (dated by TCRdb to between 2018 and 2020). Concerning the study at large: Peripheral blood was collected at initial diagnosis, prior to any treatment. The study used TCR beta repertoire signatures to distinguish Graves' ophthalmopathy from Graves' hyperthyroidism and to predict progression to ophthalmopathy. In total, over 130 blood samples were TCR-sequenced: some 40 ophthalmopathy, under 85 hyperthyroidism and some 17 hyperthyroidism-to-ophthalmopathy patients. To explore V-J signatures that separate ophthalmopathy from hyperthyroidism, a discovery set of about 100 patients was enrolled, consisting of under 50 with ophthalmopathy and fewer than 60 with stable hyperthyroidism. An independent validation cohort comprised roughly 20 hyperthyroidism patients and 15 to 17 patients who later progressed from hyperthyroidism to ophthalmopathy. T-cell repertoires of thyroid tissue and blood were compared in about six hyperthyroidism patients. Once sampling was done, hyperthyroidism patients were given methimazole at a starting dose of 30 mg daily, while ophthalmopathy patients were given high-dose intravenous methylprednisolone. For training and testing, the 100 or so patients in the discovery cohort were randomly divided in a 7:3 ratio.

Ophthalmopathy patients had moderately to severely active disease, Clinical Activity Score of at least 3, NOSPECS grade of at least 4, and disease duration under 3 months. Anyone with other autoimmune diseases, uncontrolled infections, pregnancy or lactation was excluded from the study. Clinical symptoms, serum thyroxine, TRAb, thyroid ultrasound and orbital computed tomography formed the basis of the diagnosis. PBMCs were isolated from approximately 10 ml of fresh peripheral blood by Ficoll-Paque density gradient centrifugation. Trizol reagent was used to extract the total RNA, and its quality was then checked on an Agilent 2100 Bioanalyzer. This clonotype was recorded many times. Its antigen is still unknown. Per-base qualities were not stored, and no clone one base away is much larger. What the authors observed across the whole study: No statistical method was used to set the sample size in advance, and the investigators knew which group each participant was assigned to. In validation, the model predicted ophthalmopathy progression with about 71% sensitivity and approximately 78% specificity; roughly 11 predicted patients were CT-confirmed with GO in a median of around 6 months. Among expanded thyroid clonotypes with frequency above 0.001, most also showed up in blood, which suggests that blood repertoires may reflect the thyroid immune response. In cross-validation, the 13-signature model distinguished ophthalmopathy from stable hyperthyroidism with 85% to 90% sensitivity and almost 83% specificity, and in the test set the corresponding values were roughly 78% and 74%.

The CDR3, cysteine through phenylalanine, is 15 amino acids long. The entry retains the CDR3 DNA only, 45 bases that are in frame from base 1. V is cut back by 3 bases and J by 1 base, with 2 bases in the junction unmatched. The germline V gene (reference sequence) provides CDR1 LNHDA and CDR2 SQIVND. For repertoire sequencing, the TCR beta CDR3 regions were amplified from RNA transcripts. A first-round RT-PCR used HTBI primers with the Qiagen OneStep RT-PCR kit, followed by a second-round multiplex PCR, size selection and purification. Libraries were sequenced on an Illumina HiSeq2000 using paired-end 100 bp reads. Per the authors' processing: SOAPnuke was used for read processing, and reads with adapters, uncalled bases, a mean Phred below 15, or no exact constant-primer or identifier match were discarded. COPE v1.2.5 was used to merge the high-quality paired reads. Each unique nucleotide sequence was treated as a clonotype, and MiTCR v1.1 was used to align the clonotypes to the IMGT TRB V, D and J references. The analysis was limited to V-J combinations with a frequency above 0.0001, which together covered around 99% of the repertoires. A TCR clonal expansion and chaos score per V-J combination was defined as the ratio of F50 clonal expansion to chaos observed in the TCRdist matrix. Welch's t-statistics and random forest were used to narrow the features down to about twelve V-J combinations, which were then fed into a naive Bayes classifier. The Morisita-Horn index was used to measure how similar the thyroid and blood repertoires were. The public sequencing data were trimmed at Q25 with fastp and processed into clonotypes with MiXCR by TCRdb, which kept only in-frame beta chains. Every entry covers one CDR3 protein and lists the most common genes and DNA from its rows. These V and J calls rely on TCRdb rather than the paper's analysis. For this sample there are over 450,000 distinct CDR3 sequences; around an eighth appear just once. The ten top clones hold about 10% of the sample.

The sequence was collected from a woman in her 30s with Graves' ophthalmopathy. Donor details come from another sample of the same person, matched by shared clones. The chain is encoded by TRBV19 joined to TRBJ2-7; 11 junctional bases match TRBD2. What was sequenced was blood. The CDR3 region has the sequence CASSMGLAASYEQYF. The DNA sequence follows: TGTGCCAGTAGTATGGGACTAGCGGCATCCTACGAGCAGTACTTC.